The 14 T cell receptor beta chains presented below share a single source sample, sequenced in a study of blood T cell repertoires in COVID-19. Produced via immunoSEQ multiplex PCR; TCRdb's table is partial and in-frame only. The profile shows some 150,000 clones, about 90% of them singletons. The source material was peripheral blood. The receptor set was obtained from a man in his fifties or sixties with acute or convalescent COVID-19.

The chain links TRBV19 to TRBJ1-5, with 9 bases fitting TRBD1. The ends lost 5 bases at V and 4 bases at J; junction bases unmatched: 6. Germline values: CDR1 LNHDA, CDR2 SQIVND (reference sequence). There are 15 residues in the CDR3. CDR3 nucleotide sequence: TGTGCCAGTAGTCCGGGACAGGGTCCAAATCAGCCCCAGCATTTT. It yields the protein CASSPGQGPNQPQHF.

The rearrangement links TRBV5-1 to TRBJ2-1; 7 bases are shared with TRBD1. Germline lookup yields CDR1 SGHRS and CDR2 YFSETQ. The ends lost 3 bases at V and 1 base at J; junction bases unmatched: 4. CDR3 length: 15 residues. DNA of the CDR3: TGCGCCAGCAGCTCTGGGGGACAGTCCTACAATGAGCAGTTCTTC. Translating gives CASSSGGQSYNEQFF.

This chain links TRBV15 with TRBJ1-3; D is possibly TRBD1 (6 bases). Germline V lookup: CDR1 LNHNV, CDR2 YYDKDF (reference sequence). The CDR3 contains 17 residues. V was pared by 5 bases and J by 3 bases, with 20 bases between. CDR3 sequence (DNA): TGTGCCACCAGCGGGGGGGGAGCCGGGACAAGTGGAAACACCATATATTTT. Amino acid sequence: CATSGGGAGTSGNTIYF.

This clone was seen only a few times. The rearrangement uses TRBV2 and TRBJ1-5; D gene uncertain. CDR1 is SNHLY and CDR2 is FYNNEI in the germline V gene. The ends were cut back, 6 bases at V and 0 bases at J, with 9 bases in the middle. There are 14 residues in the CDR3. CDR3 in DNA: TGTGCCAGCAGGGTCGACATTAGCAATCAGCCCCAGCATTTT. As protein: CASRVDISNQPQHF.

CDR3 sequence reads: CASSDIMGLLSGNTIYF. CDR3 sequence (DNA): TGTGCCAGCAGTGACATAATGGGGCTCCTCTCTGGAAACACCATATATTTT. V is TRBV6-1 and J is TRBJ1-3; TRBD1 is a possible D gene (5 bases). This CDR3 region has 17 residues. Germline V lookup: CDR1 MNHNS, CDR2 SASEGT. Between the trimmed V and J ends, which lost 3 bases and 0 bases, there was a span of 15 bases.

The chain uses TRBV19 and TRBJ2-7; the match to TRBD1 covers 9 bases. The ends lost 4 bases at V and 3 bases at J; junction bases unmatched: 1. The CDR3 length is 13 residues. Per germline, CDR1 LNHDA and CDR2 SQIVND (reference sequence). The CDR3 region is CASSRDRDYEQYF. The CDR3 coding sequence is TGTGCCAGTAGTAGGGACAGGGACTACGAGCAGTACTTC.

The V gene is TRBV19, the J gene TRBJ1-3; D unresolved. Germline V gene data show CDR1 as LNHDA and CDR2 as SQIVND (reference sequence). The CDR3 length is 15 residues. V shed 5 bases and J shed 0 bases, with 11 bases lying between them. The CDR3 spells CASSPYLISGNTIYF. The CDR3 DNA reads TGTGCCAGTAGTCCGTATTTAATCTCTGGAAACACCATATATTTT.

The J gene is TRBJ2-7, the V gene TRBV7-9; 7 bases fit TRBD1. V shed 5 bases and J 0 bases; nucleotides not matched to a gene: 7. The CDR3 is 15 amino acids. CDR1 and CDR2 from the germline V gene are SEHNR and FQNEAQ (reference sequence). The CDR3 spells CASSVGDSYSYEQYF. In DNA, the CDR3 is TGTGCCAGCAGCGTCGGGGACAGCTACTCCTACGAGCAGTACTTC.

DNA of the CDR3: TGCGCCAGCAGCAGTTTCAGGGGTTCTGGAAACACCATATATTTT. Its translation: CASSSFRGSGNTIYF. The V and J genes are TRBV4-1 and TRBJ1-3; tentative D call: TRBD1 (6 bases). The V gene lost 5 bases and the J gene lost 1 base, with 12 bases spanning the gap. Looked up from germline, CDR1 is MGHRA and CDR2 is YSYEKL. This CDR3 is 15 amino acids long.

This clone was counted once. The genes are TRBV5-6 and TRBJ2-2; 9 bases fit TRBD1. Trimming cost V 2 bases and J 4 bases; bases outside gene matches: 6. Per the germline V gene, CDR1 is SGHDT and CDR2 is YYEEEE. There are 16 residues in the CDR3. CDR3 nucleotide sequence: TGTGCCAGCAGCTTTAAACAGGGGGCTACCACCGGGGAGCTGTTTTTT. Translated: CASSFKQGATTGELFF.

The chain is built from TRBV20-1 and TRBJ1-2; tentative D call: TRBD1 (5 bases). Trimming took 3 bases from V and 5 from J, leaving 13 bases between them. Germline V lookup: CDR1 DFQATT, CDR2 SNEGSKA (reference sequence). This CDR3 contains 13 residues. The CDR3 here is CSASRGAQYGYTF. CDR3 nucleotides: TGCAGTGCTAGTAGGGGCGCACAGTATGGCTACACCTTC.

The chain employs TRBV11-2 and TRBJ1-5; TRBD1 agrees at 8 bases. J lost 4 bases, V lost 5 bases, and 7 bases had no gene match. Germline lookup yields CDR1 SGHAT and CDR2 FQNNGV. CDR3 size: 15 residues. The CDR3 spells CASSRTGTGNQPQHF. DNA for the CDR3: TGTGCCAGCAGCCGCACAGGGACAGGTAATCAGCCCCAGCATTTT.

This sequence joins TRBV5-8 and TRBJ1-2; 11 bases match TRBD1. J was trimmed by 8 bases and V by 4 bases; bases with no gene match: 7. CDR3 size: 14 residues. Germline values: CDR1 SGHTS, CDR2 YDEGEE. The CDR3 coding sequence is TGTGCCAGCAGCCAAGGACAGGGGGCATACGGCTACACCTTC. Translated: CASSQGQGAYGYTF.

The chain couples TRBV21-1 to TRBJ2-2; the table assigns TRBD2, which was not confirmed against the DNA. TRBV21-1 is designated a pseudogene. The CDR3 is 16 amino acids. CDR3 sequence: CASRRTSGGAQEELFF. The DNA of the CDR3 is TGTGCCAGCAGGAGAACTAGCGGGGGGGCCCAGGAGGAGCTGTTTTTT.